Below are 26 T cell receptor beta chains sequenced from a single sample in a study of identical twins. TCRdb re-called the 5' RACE reads with MiXCR, one entry per CDR3 protein. The sample lists fewer than 250,000 distinct CDR3 sequences, less than 20% occurring once. A further study also used this sample, focusing on T cells expressing NK-cell markers.

What was sequenced was CD8+ T cells sorted from blood. The receptor set was obtained from a woman aged 18-29 years in good health.

J is TRBJ2-5 and V is TRBV5-1, with a tentative D call TRBD1 (5 bases). Trimming took 3 bases from V and 2 from J, leaving 17 bases between them. The CDR3 totals 16 residues. CDR1 is SGHRS and CDR2 is YFSETQ in the germline V gene. The CDR3 here is CASSWTSGIPQETQYF. The CDR3 coding sequence is TGCGCCAGCAGCTGGACCTCAGGGATACCACAAGAGACCCAGTACTTC.

The chain couples TRBV7-9 to TRBJ2-1; TRBD1 matches at 8 bases. V shed 3 bases, J shed 12 bases, and the junction held 1 base outside the gene matches. The germline gives CDR1 SEHNR, CDR2 FQNEAQ (reference sequence). This CDR3 comprises 11 residues. The CDR3 loop is CASSFGQGQFF. As DNA, the CDR3 is TGTGCCAGCAGCTTTGGACAGGGGCAGTTCTTC.

There are a few counts of this clonotype. The rearrangement uses TRBV7-9 and TRBJ2-7; D remains ambiguous. The CDR3 is made up of 13 amino acids. Germline V gene data show CDR1 as SEHNR and CDR2 as FQNEAQ (reference sequence). Deletions cut 5 bases from V and 2 bases from J, with 10 bases between. CDR3 loop: CASSTASPYEQYF. The DNA of the CDR3 is TGTGCCAGCAGCACAGCTTCCCCCTACGAGCAGTACTTC.

The chain combines TRBV6-1 with TRBJ2-7, with D possibly matching TRBD1 (6 bases). Germline CDR1 MNHNS, CDR2 SASEGT. This CDR3 has 15 residues. The V end lost 7 bases, the J end lost 0 bases, and 16 bases lay between the germline ends. The chain's CDR3 is CASIYGTLHSYEQYF. CDR3 DNA: TGTGCCAGCATATACGGGACACTTCACTCCTACGAGCAGTACTTC.

The table lists this clonotype with a few counts. This chain uses TRBV19 with TRBJ2-2; possibly TRBD2 for D (6 bases). CDR1 and CDR2 from the germline V gene are LNHDA and SQIVND (reference sequence). V shed 6 bases and J shed 2 bases, with 13 bases lying between them. The CDR3 sequence is 15 residues long. CDR3 amino acids: CASSWGGSNTGELFF. DNA of the CDR3: TGTGCCAGTAGCTGGGGAGGCAGTAACACCGGGGAGCTGTTTTTT.

This chain connects TRBV29-1 to TRBJ2-5; D possibly corresponds to TRBD2 (5 bases). With 1 base removed from V and 5 bases from J, the gap between germline ends came to 14 bases. Germline CDR1 is SQVTM and CDR2 is ANQGSEA. This CDR3 region has 14 residues. CDR3 sequence (DNA): TGCAGCGTTGAAGTCGGCACTAGTTGGGAGACCCAGTACTTC. Translation: CSVEVGTSWETQYF.

This clonotype was seen ten or more times. J is TRBJ2-1 and V is TRBV6-5; D may match TRBD1 or TRBD2 (5 bases each). The CDR3 spans 16 residues. The ends were cut back, 2 bases at V and 12 bases at J, with 23 bases in the middle. The germline CDR1 and CDR2 sequences are MNHEY and SVGAGI. The CDR3, as DNA: TGTGCCAGCAGTTACACAGATACCGGGACCGCCTATGCGCAGTTCTTC. This encodes CASSYTDTGTAYAQFF.

The chain recombines TRBV9 with TRBJ2-7, with 9 bases fitting TRBD2. Germline loops: CDR1 SGDLS, CDR2 YYNGEE. The CDR3 loop spans 12 amino acids. Trimming cost V 5 bases and J 5 bases; bases outside gene matches: 2. CDR3 sequence: CASSSGGDEQYF. The CDR3 DNA sequence: TGTGCCAGCAGTAGCGGGGGCGACGAGCAGTACTTC. Together with reference TRBV9 and TRBJ2-7, the CDR3 gives the full variable domain: DSGVTQTPKHLITATGQRVTLRCSPRSGDLSVYWYQQSLDQGLQFLIQYYNGEERAKGNILERFSAQQFPDLHSELNLSSLELGDSALYFCASSSGGDEQYFGPGTRLTVT.

This clonotype was seen at least ten times. The V and J genes are TRBV7-9 and TRBJ2-1; 7 bases map to TRBD1. Unmatched junction bases numbered 9, after V lost 5 bases and J lost 8 bases. Germline V CDR1 and CDR2: SEHNR, FQNEAQ (reference sequence). The CDR3 runs to 14 residues. CDR3 in DNA: TGTGCCAGCAGCCCTGACAGGGTATTTGATGAGCAGTTCTTC. Translating it yields CASSPDRVFDEQFF.

This clonotype was detected a few times. The rearrangement uses TRBV5-5 and TRBJ1-2; 7 bases are shared with TRBD1. The CDR3 covers 14 residues. CDR1 is SGHKS and CDR2 is YYEKEE in the germline V gene (reference sequence). V lost 4 bases, J lost 8 bases, and 11 bases stayed unmatched. CDR3 in amino acids: CASSPATGAGGYTF. For the CDR3, the DNA is TGTGCCAGCAGCCCTGCCACAGGGGCGGGGGGCTACACCTTC.

This clonotype has a handful of counts. This chain joins TRBV12-3 or TRBV12-4 and TRBJ2-1, with a weak D call TRBD2 (6 bases). This CDR3 region has 13 residues. V was cut by 7 bases and J by 5 bases, with 12 bases left in between. The CDR3: CASTCCGNNEQFF. The DNA of the CDR3 is TGTGCCAGCACGTGCTGCGGGAACAATGAGCAGTTCTTC.

The chain carries TRBV6-1 and TRBJ2-2; D might be TRBD2 (5 bases). V lost 2 bases and J 6 bases, leaving 16 bases between the germline ends. The germline CDR1 and CDR2 sequences are MNHNS and SASEGT. The CDR3 is 16 residues long. The CDR3 reads CASSEPPWEYPGELFF. The CDR3 DNA sequence: TGTGCCAGCAGTGAACCCCCATGGGAGTACCCCGGGGAGCTGTTTTTT.

The sample holds a few counts of this clonotype. CDR3 residues: CSAPGTGGYTF. CDR3 coding DNA: TGCAGTGCTCCCGGGACAGGAGGCTACACCTTC. The chain joins TRBV20-1 to TRBJ1-2, with 8 nucleotides matching TRBD1. V lost 5 bases to trimming and J lost 8 bases; unmatched junction nucleotides: 4. The CDR3 is 11 amino acids. The V gene's germline CDR1 is DFQATT and CDR2 SNEGSKA (reference sequence).

This clonotype was observed at least ten times. The V call is TRBV30, the J call TRBJ2-6; D gene ambiguous. Germline values: CDR1 GTSNPN, CDR2 SVGIG (reference sequence). The CDR3 contains 15 residues. Trimming removed 1 base at V and 0 bases at J, with 7 bases between. CDR3 sequence: CAWSGEPSGANVLTF. The DNA of the CDR3 is TGTGCCTGGAGTGGGGAACCCTCTGGGGCCAACGTCCTGACTTTC.

The genes are TRBV29-1 and TRBJ1-1; D gene ambiguous. Germline CDR1 SQVTM, CDR2 ANQGSEA. With 3 bases removed from V and 7 bases from J, the gap between germline ends came to 21 bases. This CDR3 is built from 15 residues. The CDR3 sequence is CSVDGSVGRTLEAFF. For the CDR3, the DNA is TGCAGCGTTGATGGATCGGTGGGCAGAACCCTTGAAGCTTTCTTT.

The chain uses TRBV5-1 and TRBJ2-3; 7 bases agree with TRBD1. Per germline, CDR1 SGHRS and CDR2 YFSETQ. The V gene end was trimmed by 3 bases and the J gene end by 5 bases; junction bases not matched to a gene: 9. CDR3 size: 15 residues. The CDR3 loop is CASSSTGAQGDTQYF. CDR3 sequence (DNA): TGCGCCAGCAGCTCCACAGGGGCCCAAGGAGATACGCAGTATTTT.

Here the CDR3 reads CASSLLRDRGRIEKLFF. Written as DNA, the CDR3 is TGTGCCAGCAGCCTCCTCCGGGACAGGGGGCGAATTGAAAAACTGTTTTTT. The chain joins TRBV7-9 to TRBJ1-4, with TRBD1 matching over 12 bases. This CDR3 is 17 amino acids long. Trimming removed 5 bases from V and 7 bases from J; junction bases left unmatched: 11. The V gene's germline CDR1 is SEHNR and CDR2 FQNEAQ (reference sequence).

This clonotype was picked up one time. The rearrangement links TRBV5-6 to TRBJ2-5; a possible D gene is TRBD2 (6 bases). The CDR3 runs to 13 residues. Trimming took 4 bases from V and 2 from J, leaving 9 bases between them. Germline-derived CDR1 and CDR2 are SGHDT and YYEEEE. CDR3 bases: TGTGCCAGCAGCCGGAGGGAGCAAGAGACCCAGTACTTC. Its protein product is CASSRREQETQYF. Complete variable domain (other parts from reference TRBV5-6 and TRBJ2-5): DAGVTQSPTHLIKTRGQQVTLRCSPKSGHDTVSWYQQALGQGPQFIFQYYEEEERQRGNFPDRFSGHQFPNYSSELNVNALLLGDSALYLCASSRREQETQYFGPGTRLLVL.

This clonotype was seen more than once but under ten times. The genes are TRBV10-3 and TRBJ2-3; 7 bases line up with TRBD1. Per germline, CDR1 ENHRY and CDR2 SYGVKD. The CDR3 has 14 amino acids. J gave up 6 bases and V 11 bases, and 14 bases lay outside the gene matches. CDR3 sequence: CAVEGQGVGDTQYF. The CDR3 DNA follows: TGTGCCGTCGAGGGGCAGGGGGTAGGGGATACGCAGTATTTT.

The chain is built from TRBV6-6 and TRBJ1-1; D gene uncertain. This CDR3 has 9 amino acids. V was trimmed by 7 bases and J by 5 bases, leaving 2 bases between them. Germline values: CDR1 MNHNY, CDR2 SVGAGI (reference sequence). CDR3 region: CASNTEAFF. CDR3 DNA sequence: TGTGCCAGCAATACTGAAGCTTTCTTT.

The V gene is TRBV28, the J gene TRBJ2-7, with 8 bases aligning to TRBD1. This CDR3 is built from 13 residues. J gave up 3 bases and V 10 bases, and 8 bases lay outside the gene matches. In germline, CDR1 is MDHEN, CDR2 SYDVKM. The CDR3 DNA reads TGTGCCACCGCGGACAGGGCGGACTACGAGCAGTACTTC. Protein: CATADRADYEQYF.

This clonotype was recorded a few times. The chain carries TRBV12-3 or TRBV12-4 and TRBJ2-1; 7 bases match TRBD2. The CDR3 spans 18 residues. J lost 1 base, V lost 6 bases, and 15 bases had no gene match. CDR3 DNA: TGTGCCAGCAGCCCTATGGGGCGGGAGCTTGGGTCCTACAATGAGCAGTTCTTC. Translated: CASSPMGRELGSYNEQFF.

This clonotype was counted ten times or more. V usage is TRBV7-8 and J usage is TRBJ2-5; D is unresolved. Trimming shortened V by 5 bases and J by 1 base, and 5 bases separated the two germline ends. The CDR3 covers 12 residues. The germline CDR1 and CDR2 sequences are SGHVS and FQNEAQ. In DNA form, the CDR3 reads TGTGCCAGCAGCGAGTTCCAAGAGACCCAGTACTTC. Protein sequence: CASSEFQETQYF.

V and J are TRBV6-5 and TRBJ2-3; D not certain. The germline V and J ends were trimmed by 2 bases and 2 bases, with 8 bases remaining between them. Germline values: CDR1 MNHEY, CDR2 SVGAGI. The CDR3 is 14 residues long. The CDR3 sequence is CASSYGGLTDTQYF. The CDR3 DNA reads as TGTGCCAGCAGTTACGGCGGCCTCACAGATACGCAGTATTTT.

This clonotype came up a few times. This chain connects TRBV6-5 to TRBJ2-5, with D tentatively TRBD1 or TRBD2 (5 bases each). V was cut by 2 bases and J by 5 bases, with 12 bases left in between. The germline V gene has CDR1 MNHEY and CDR2 SVGAGI. CDR3 size: 14 residues. The CDR3 is CASSYGTAPETQYF. The CDR3 DNA sequence: TGTGCCAGCAGTTACGGGACGGCACCTGAGACCCAGTACTTC.

A few counts support this clonotype. This chain uses TRBV7-2 with TRBJ2-3; D is uncertain. V lost 5 bases, J lost 4 bases, and 7 bases lay in between. Germline assignment: CDR1 SGHTA and CDR2 FQGNSA. CDR3 length: 12 residues. CDR3 sequence (DNA): TGTGCCAGCAGCCCTCCTCCAGATACGCAGTATTTT. Its translation: CASSPPPDTQYF. Full variable domain (rest looked up from reference TRBV7-2 and TRBJ2-3): GAGVSQSPSNKVTEKGKDVELRCDPISGHTALYWYRQSLGQGLEFLIYFQGNSAPDKSGLPSDRFSAERTGGSVSTLTIQRTQQEDSAVYLCASSPPPDTQYFGPGTRLTVL.